This T cell receptor beta chain was recorded in a study of OX40 agonist ivuxolimab in advanced cancers. A remark on this clone: Its antigen remains unknown.

Clones were read by immunoSEQ multiplex PCR, and TCRdb kept only the in-frame ones, dropping some. The sample yields about 58,000 clones, more than 70% seen once. If patients had autoimmune disease history or systemic immunosuppression, they were excluded. Study-wide results and caveats: The study found that CD8+ T cells averaged more expanded clones than CD4+.

Trimming took 0 bases from V and 4 from J, leaving 17 bases between them. Per germline, CDR1 SGHKS and CDR2 YYEKEE (reference sequence). The CDR3 sequence is 17 residues long. The chain combines TRBV5-5 with TRBJ1-3, with D unclear. Sequencing was performed on CD4+ or CD8+ T cells sorted from blood, taken in a trial of the OX40 agonist ivuxolimab. The receptor comes from an adult with an advanced solid tumor such as melanoma, head and neck, liver or kidney cancer. The CDR3 DNA follows: TGTGCCAGCAGCTTGGTTCCCTGGAGTGGTACGGGAAACACCATATATTTT. It yields the protein CASSLVPWSGTGNTIYF. Supplemented by reference TRBV5-5 and TRBJ1-3, the full variable domain reads DAGVTQSPTHLIKTRGQQVTLRCSPISGHKSVSWYQQVLGQGPQFIFQYYEKEERGRGNFPDRFSARQFPNYSSELNVNALLLGDSALYLCASSLVPWSGTGNTIYFGEGSWLTVV.